This is a list of T cell receptor beta chains from one sample in a study of shared clonotypes between healthy human individuals. The method was immunoSEQ multiplex PCR; TCRdb's version includes in-frame clones alone and lacks a portion of them. In the table there are under 1,100,000 clones, around three quarters of which are singletons. Sequencing used memory CD4+ T cells from PBMCs. The source of these receptors is a young man in good health. Some clones in this sample may be carry-over from other donors' samples. Both conserved end residues are part of each CDR3. D genes are given only for firm matches. Rows give clone size only sometimes, using once, few, many, or a class for an expanded clone.

j_call: TRBJ2-1
v_call: TRBV7-3
clone_size: NA
d_call: TRBD2
cdr3_nt: TGTGCCAGCGCAACTAGCGCTACACACAATGAGCAGTTCTTC
cdr3_aa: CASATSATHNEQFF

j_call: TRBJ2-2
v_call: TRBV7-3
clone_size: once
d_call: NA
cdr3_nt: TGTGCCAGCAGCTTAATGGCCGGAATGGACGGGGAGCTGTTTTTT
cdr3_aa: CASSLMAGMDGELFF

j_call: TRBJ1-5
v_call: TRBV4-1
clone_size: once
d_call: NA
cdr3_nt: TGCGCCAGCAGCCAAGAGTCACAGGGTAGGCAGCCCCAGCATTTT
cdr3_aa: CASSQESQGRQPQHF

j_call: TRBJ2-6
v_call: TRBV30
clone_size: NA
d_call: NA
cdr3_nt: TGTGCCCTGTACGGGGCAGGGGTTGTCGGGGCCAACGTCCTGACTTTC
cdr3_aa: CALYGAGVVGANVLTF

j_call: TRBJ1-5
v_call: TRBV7-2
clone_size: once
d_call: TRBD1
cdr3_nt: TGTGCCAGCAGCCCCGTTGGGAGACAGGGTTATCAGCCCCAGCATTTT
cdr3_aa: CASSPVGRQGYQPQHF

j_call: TRBJ2-5
v_call: TRBV4-1
clone_size: NA
d_call: NA
cdr3_nt: TGCGCCAGCAGCCAAGATCAGGGAGAGACCCAGTACTTC
cdr3_aa: CASSQDQGETQYF

j_call: TRBJ2-7
v_call: TRBV11-3
clone_size: NA
d_call: TRBD2
cdr3_nt: TGTGCCAGCAGCGGGCAGGGAGGGAACGAGCAGTACTTC
cdr3_aa: CASSGQGGNEQYF

j_call: TRBJ1-2
v_call: TRBV27
clone_size: NA
d_call: NA
cdr3_nt: TGTGCCAGCTGCCCCGGCGGCAGACCCTATGGCTACACCTTC
cdr3_aa: CASCPGGRPYGYTF

j_call: TRBJ2-1
v_call: TRBV7-8
clone_size: NA
d_call: NA
cdr3_nt: TGTGCCAGCGCACCCGGGGCAGGGGGGTTCTACAATGAGCAGTTCTTC
cdr3_aa: CASAPGAGGFYNEQFF

j_call: TRBJ2-7
v_call: TRBV7-8
clone_size: NA
d_call: TRBD2
cdr3_nt: TGTGCCAGCAGTCTCAGGGAGGGACCCTACGAGCAGTACTTC
cdr3_aa: CASSLREGPYEQYF

j_call: TRBJ2-3
v_call: TRBV2
clone_size: once
d_call: TRBD1
cdr3_nt: TGTGCCAGCAGTCCCGGGACAGGGGGCCCCACAGATACGCAGTATTTT
cdr3_aa: CASSPGTGGPTDTQYF

j_call: TRBJ2-1
v_call: TRBV2
clone_size: NA
d_call: NA
cdr3_nt: TGTGCCAGCAGGGAGGCCAGCTCCTACAATGAGCAGTTCTTC
cdr3_aa: CASREASSYNEQFF

j_call: TRBJ2-7
v_call: TRBV5-1
clone_size: NA
d_call: TRBD1
cdr3_nt: TGCGCCAGCAGCTCCGGTACAGCCGGGACAGGGGGCGAGCAGTACTTC
cdr3_aa: CASSSGTAGTGGEQYF

j_call: TRBJ2-1
v_call: TRBV29-1
clone_size: few
d_call: TRBD2
cdr3_nt: TGCAGCGTAAGACTAGCCACTGAGCAGTTCTTC
cdr3_aa: CSVRLATEQFF

j_call: TRBJ1-5
v_call: TRBV4-2
clone_size: NA
d_call: NA
cdr3_nt: TGTGCCAGCAGCCAATCATTATCTGGTAGAGGGGGTAGGGCTCAGCCCCAGCATTTT
cdr3_aa: CASSQSLSGRGGRAQPQHF

j_call: TRBJ2-7
v_call: TRBV4-3
clone_size: NA
d_call: NA
cdr3_nt: TGCGCCAGCAGCCAAGACCGAGGGGGGCGACCTAACGAGCAGTACTTC
cdr3_aa: CASSQDRGGRPNEQYF

j_call: TRBJ2-1
v_call: TRBV6-6
clone_size: NA
d_call: TRBD2
cdr3_nt: TGTGCCAGCAGGACTAGCGGGGACAATGAGCAGTTCTTC
cdr3_aa: CASRTSGDNEQFF

j_call: TRBJ2-7
v_call: TRBV13
clone_size: many
d_call: NA
cdr3_nt: TGTGCCAGCAGCATCTACCAAGCGGGCCCTGGTGTAGAGCAGTACTTC
cdr3_aa: CASSIYQAGPGVEQYF

j_call: TRBJ1-5
v_call: TRBV13
clone_size: NA
d_call: TRBD1
cdr3_nt: TGTGCCAGCAGTCAAGGGGGCGGTCAGCCCCAGCATTTT
cdr3_aa: CASSQGGGQPQHF

j_call: TRBJ2-3
v_call: TRBV9
clone_size: NA
d_call: TRBD2
cdr3_nt: TGTGCCAGCAGCGTACAGACTAGCGCTTTGGCCCCAGCAGATACGCAGTATTTT
cdr3_aa: CASSVQTSALAPADTQYF

j_call: TRBJ1-2
v_call: TRBV9
clone_size: NA
d_call: TRBD1
cdr3_nt: TGTGCCAGCAGCGTAGGCAGGGGGCGCGTCACCTTC
cdr3_aa: CASSVGRGRVTF

j_call: TRBJ1-1
v_call: TRBV4-3
clone_size: NA
d_call: NA
cdr3_nt: TGCGCCAGCAGCCCCCTGCCTACTCAGAACACTGAAGCTTTCTTT
cdr3_aa: CASSPLPTQNTEAFF

j_call: TRBJ2-7
v_call: TRBV9
clone_size: NA
d_call: NA
cdr3_nt: TGTGCCAGCAGCGAGCCTGGAGTAGGCGAGCAGTACTTC
cdr3_aa: CASSEPGVGEQYF